In this sample, the clone carrying this T cell receptor (beta chain) turned up once. The sample comes from a study of blood T cell repertoires in COVID-19. Assay used: immunoSEQ multiplex PCR; TCRdb lists only in-frame clones, some missing. This table holds about 200,000 clones, 80% to 90% found once. The V segment lost 3 bases and the J segment 1 base; nucleotides outside the gene matches: 6. CDR1 is SGHNT and CDR2 is YYREEE in the germline V gene (reference sequence). CDR3 size: 18 residues. The clonotype originates from a human donor with active or convalescent COVID-19. The donor label of this sample is uncertain. This chain joins TRBV5-4 and TRBJ2-2; 13 bases are shared with TRBD2. The sequencing input was peripheral blood. This CDR3 reads CASSSRLAGGVNTGELFF. In DNA, the CDR3 is TGTGCCAGCAGCTCCAGACTAGCGGGAGGTGTGAACACCGGGGAGCTGTTTTTT.